This T cell receptor beta chain is from a study of T cell changes during pregnancy in multiple sclerosis. Libraries were prepared by immunoSEQ multiplex PCR; TCRdb keeps only in-frame clonotypes and omits some of them. This table has 70,000 to 85,000 clones, about 91% appearing once. The ends lost 3 bases at V and 11 bases at J; junction bases unmatched: 3. This CDR3 has 11 amino acids. CDR1 is KGHSH and CDR2 is LQKENI in the germline V gene. This TCR was recovered from a female donor with multiple sclerosis, enrolled in a pregnancy study. The chain carries TRBV18 and TRBJ1-1, with 7 bases fitting TRBD1. The source was peripheral blood, collected before pregnancy. In DNA, the CDR3 is TGTGCCAGCTCACCCGGGACAGAGGCTTTCTTT. Amino acid sequence: CASSPGTEAFF.